This T cell receptor beta chain was recorded in a study of T cell responses to AZD1222 COVID-19 vaccine. A note on this clone: Antigen specificity is unknown.

The table came from immunoSEQ multiplex PCR; TCRdb's copy has only in-frame clones and leaves some out. The table includes 160,000 or so clones, less than 95% detected once. Broader study findings: Clonal diversity may have been underestimated, and the donors were mostly white British, with more females than males. No repertoire was sampled before or during the peak T cell response, only after it.

The starting material was peripheral blood, obtained on day 0 of AZD1222 vaccination. The receptor was isolated from an adult in good health.

CDR3 amino acids: CASSHRDRGTGANVLTF. In nucleotides, the CDR3 is TGTGCCAGCAGCCACCGGGACAGGGGGACTGGGGCCAACGTCCTGACTTTC. This sequence joins TRBV9 and TRBJ2-6, with 11 nucleotides matching TRBD1. V gave up 4 bases and J gave up 2 bases; unmatched junction bases: 5. Germline V CDR1 and CDR2: SGDLS, YYNGEE. The CDR3 length is 17 residues.